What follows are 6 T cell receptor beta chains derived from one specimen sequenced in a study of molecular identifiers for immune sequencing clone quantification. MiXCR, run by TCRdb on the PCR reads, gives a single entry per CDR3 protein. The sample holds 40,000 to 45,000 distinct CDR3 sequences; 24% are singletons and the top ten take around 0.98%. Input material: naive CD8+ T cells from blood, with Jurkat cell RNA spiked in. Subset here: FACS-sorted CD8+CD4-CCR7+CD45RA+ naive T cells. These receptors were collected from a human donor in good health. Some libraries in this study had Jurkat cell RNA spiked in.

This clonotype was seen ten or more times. The CDR3: CASSFVGNTEAFF. The DNA for the CDR3 is TGTGCCAGCAGCTTTGTAGGAAACACTGAAGCTTTCTTT. The V gene is TRBV13, the J gene TRBJ1-1; D ambiguous. Germline V CDR1 and CDR2: PRHDT, FYEKMQ (reference sequence). The CDR3 extends over 13 amino acids. V was clipped by 3 bases and J by 2 bases, with 7 bases between them.

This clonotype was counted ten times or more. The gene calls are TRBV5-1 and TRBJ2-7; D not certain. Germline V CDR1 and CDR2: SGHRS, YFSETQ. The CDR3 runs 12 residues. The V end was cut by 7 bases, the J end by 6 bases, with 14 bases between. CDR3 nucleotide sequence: TGCGCCAGCCACGTTGGAGTCGGCGAGCAGTACTTC. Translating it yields CASHVGVGEQYF.

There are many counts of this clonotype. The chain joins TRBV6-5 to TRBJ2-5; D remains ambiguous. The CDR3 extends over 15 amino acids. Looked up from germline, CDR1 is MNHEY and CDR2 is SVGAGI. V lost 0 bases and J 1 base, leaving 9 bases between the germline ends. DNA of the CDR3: TGTGCCAGCAGTTACTCGATAGGCGTCCAAGAGACCCAGTACTTC. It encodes CASSYSIGVQETQYF.

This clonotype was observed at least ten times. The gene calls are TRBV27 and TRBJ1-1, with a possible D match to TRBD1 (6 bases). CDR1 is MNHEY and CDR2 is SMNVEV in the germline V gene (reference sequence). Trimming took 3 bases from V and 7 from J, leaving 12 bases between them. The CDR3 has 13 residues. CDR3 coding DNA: TGTGCCAGCAGTTTTGTCAGGGGCGATGAAGCTTTCTTT. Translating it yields CASSFVRGDEAFF.

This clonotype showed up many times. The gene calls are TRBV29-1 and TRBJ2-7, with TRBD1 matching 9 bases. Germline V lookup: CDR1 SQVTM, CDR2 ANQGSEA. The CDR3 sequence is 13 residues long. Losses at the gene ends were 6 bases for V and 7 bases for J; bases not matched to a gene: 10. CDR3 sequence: CSVTGTGLQEQYF. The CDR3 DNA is TGCAGCGTGACCGGGACAGGGCTACAGGAGCAGTACTTC.

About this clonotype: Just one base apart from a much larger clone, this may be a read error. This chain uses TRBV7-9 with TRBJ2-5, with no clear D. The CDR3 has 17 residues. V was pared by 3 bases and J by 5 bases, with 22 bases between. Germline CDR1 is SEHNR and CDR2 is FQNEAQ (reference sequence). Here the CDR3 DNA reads TGTGCCAGCAGCTTGGGCCCCCCCACTGGTTCCTGGGAGACCCAGTACTTC. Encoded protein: CASSLGPPTGSWETQYF.